This TCR beta chain was retrieved from a study of blood T cell repertoires in COVID-19. At the level of the study: COVID-19 samples, acute and convalescent, were from the United States, Italy and Spain. T cells, B-cell-depleted T cells, or PBMCs provided the cDNA or gDNA that served as material.

Assay: immunoSEQ multiplex PCR; the TCRdb copy retains only in-frame clones and omits some. This table has more than 300,000 clones, around 86% appearing once. Enrollees, roughly 18 to 90 years old, lived in 24 US areas. CDR3 length equals 13 residues. The V end was cut by 1 base, the J end by 6 bases, with 8 bases between. Per germline, CDR1 KGHSH and CDR2 LQKENI. Sequenced material: PBMCs or T cells enriched from blood (not recorded which). The V call is TRBV18, the J call TRBJ2-3; no clear D. The TCR originated in a man under 40 who had recovered from COVID-19. CDR3 in amino acids: CASSPLAQDTQYF. CDR3 bases: TGTGCCAGCTCACCACTAGCCCAGGATACGCAGTATTTT.